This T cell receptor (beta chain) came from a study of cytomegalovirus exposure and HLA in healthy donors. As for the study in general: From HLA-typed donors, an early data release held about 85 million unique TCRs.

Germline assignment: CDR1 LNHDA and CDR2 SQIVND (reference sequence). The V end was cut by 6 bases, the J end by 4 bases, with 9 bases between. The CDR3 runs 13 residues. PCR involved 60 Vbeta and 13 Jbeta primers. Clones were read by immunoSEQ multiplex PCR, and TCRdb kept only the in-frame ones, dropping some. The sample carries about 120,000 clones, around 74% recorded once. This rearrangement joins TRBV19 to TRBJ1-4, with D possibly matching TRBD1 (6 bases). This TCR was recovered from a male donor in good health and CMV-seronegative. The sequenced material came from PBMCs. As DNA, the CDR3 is TGTGCCAGTAGCGGACAGCTTAATGAAAAACTGTTTTTT. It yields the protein CASSGQLNEKLFF.